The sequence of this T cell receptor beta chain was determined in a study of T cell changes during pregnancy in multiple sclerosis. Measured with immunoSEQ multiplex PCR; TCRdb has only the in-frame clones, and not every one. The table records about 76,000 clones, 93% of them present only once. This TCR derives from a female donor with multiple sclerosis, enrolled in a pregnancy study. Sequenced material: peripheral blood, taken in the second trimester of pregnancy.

CDR3 nucleotide sequence: TGTGCCAGCAGCTACAAATCGGGACAGGTTGAAGCTTTCTTT. This codes for CASSYKSGQVEAFF. The rearrangement uses TRBV27 and TRBJ1-1, with 8 bases identical to TRBD1. The CDR3 sequence is 14 residues long. V lost 6 bases and J lost 7; bases outside the gene matches: 10. Germline CDR1 and CDR2: MNHEY and SMNVEV (reference sequence).